This T cell receptor (beta chain) was recorded in a study of chemoradiotherapy in HPV16-positive cancers. TCRdb's table, derived via immunoSEQ multiplex PCR, lists solely in-frame clones and lacks some. The sample holds more than 15,000 clones; 85% to 95% are singletons and the top ten take roughly an eighth. Trimming at V came to 0 bases and at J to 5 bases, leaving 8 bases not matched to a gene. The CDR3 is 16 residues long. Germline CDR1 reads SGHRS; CDR2 reads YFSETQ. Specimen: blood, collected from a patient who underwent chemoradiotherapy. This receptor was identified in a human donor with HPV-associated anogenital cancer. This sequence joins TRBV5-1 and TRBJ2-5, with 9 bases aligning to TRBD1. The CDR3 nucleotides are TGCGCCAGCAGCTTGGAGGGGACAGGGTGGCGGGAGACCCAGTACTTC. Translated, it gives CASSLEGTGWRETQYF.